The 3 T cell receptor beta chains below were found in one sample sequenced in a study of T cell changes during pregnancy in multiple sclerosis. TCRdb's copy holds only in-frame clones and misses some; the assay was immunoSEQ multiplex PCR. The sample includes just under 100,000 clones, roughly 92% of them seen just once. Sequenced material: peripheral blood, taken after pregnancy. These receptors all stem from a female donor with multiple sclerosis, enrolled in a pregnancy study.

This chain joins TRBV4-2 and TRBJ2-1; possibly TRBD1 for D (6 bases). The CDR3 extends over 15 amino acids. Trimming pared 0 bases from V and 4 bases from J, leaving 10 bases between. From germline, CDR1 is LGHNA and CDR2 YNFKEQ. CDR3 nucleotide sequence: TGTGCCAGCAGCCAAGATCTGGGACATTACAATGAGCAGTTCTTC. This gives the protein CASSQDLGHYNEQFF.

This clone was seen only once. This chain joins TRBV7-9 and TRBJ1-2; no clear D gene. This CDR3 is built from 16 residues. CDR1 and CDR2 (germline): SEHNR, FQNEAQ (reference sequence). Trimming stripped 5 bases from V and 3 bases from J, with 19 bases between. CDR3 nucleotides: TGTGCCAGCAGCGGGCCGGGGTCGGGCCCTCACTATGGCTACACCTTC. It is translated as CASSGPGSGPHYGYTF.

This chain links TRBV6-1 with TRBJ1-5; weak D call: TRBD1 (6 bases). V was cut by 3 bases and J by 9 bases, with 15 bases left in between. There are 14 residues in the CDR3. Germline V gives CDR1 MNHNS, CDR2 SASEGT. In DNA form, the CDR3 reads TGTGCCAGCAGTGAGGGGGGGGCAGATCGGCCCCAGCATTTT. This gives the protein CASSEGGADRPQHF.